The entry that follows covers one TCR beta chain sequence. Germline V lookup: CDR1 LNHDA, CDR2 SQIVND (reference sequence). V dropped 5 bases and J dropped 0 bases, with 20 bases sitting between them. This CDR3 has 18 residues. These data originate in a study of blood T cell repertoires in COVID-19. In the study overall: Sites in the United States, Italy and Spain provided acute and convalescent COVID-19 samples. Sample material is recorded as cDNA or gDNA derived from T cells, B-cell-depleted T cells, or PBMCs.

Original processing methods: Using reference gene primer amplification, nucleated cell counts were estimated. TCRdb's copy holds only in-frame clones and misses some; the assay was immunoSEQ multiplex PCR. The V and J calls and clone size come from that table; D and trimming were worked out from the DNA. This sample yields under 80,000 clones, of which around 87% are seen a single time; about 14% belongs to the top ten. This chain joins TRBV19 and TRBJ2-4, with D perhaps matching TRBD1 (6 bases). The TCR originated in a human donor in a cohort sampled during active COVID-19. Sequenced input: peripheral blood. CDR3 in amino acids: CASSPRPRGSIAKNIQYF. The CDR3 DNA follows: TGTGCCAGTAGTCCCCGTCCAAGGGGGAGTATAGCCAAAAACATTCAGTACTTC.